Listed below are T cell receptor beta chains from one sample, sequenced in a study of blood T cell repertoires in COVID-19. TCRdb's table, derived via immunoSEQ multiplex PCR, lists solely in-frame clones and lacks some. Found here are some 100,000 clones, about 87% of them singletons; the top ten hold 15% to 20%. The sample comprised peripheral blood. These receptors were taken from a human donor in a cohort sampled during active COVID-19. The CDR3 runs from the conserved cysteine through the conserved F or W. A D gene is named only where the DNA matches it firmly. For some rows the clone size is stated as once, few or many, or as a class when expanded; others skip it.

.	.	TRBV19	TRBJ1-2	CASSMQGDYGYTF	TGTGCCAGTAGTATGCAAGGGGACTATGGCTACACCTTC
.	.	TRBV7-2	TRBJ1-3	CASSLFSAGADSGNTIYF	TGTGCCAGCAGCTTATTTTCCGCGGGGGCGGACTCTGGAAACACCATATATTTT
.	.	TRBV4-1	TRBJ1-1	CASSSRMRDTEAFF	TGCGCCAGCAGCTCTCGGATGCGGGACACTGAAGCTTTCTTT
.	TRBD1	TRBV2	TRBJ2-6	CASRQGADGANVLTF	TGTGCCAGCAGACAGGGGGCGGATGGGGCCAACGTCCTGACTTTC
.	.	TRBV7-9	TRBJ2-5	CASSALQETQYF	TGTGCCAGCAGCGCTCTTCAGGAGACCCAGTACTTC
.	TRBD2	TRBV4-3	TRBJ2-2	CASSPDPPSGYSNTGELFF	TGCGCCAGCAGCCCCGACCCCCCTAGCGGATACTCGAACACCGGGGAGCTGTTTTTT
.	TRBD1	TRBV6-5	TRBJ1-5	CASRPTGGPQHF	TGTGCCAGCAGACCAACAGGGGGGCCCCAGCATTTT
.	.	TRBV5-1	TRBJ2-1	CASSSTGYNEQFF	TGCGCCAGCAGCTCGACAGGATACAATGAGCAGTTCTTC
few	.	TRBV12-5	TRBJ1-3	CASGLAELGGNTIYF	TGTGCTAGTGGCCTAGCGGAATTAGGTGGAAACACCATATATTTT
few	.	TRBV6-2/TRBV6-3	TRBJ2-7	CASSDEREQYF	TGTGCCAGCAGTGACGAGAGGGAGCAGTACTTC
.	.	TRBV18	TRBJ2-7	CASSPPNTVGEQYF	TGTGCCAGCTCACCCCCTAACACGGTCGGGGAGCAGTACTTC
few	TRBD1	TRBV9	TRBJ2-7	CASSSTLRGHEQYF	TGTGCCAGCAGCTCAACCTTAAGGGGGCACGAGCAGTACTTC
.	.	TRBV6-5	TRBJ2-1	CASSYSQGPRGNEQFF	TGTGCCAGCAGTTACTCACAGGGTCCCCGCGGCAATGAGCAGTTCTTC
.	.	TRBV5-4	TRBJ2-3	CASSQRGGDTQYF	TGTGCCAGCAGCCAACGGGGTGGAGATACGCAGTATTTT
.	.	TRBV24-1	TRBJ2-7	CATTGYEQYF	TGTGCCACCACAGGTTACGAGCAGTACTTC
.	TRBD2	TRBV7-8	TRBJ2-2	CASRGSGGATGELFF	TGTGCCAGCAGGGGTAGCGGGGGGGCGACCGGGGAGCTGTTTTTT
.	.	TRBV12-3/TRBV12-4	TRBJ1-2	CASSGDGYTF	TGTGCCAGCAGCGGGGATGGCTACACCTTC
once	TRBD1	TRBV28	TRBJ1-2	CASTIGRQGRGYTF	TGTGCCAGCACCATCGGACGACAGGGTAGGGGCTACACCTTC
.	.	TRBV4-1	TRBJ1-4	CASSQTGEKLFF	TGCGCCAGCAGCCAGACTGGGGAAAAACTGTTTTTT
.	.	TRBV6-5	TRBJ1-2	CASSQTGHGVGYTF	TGTGCCAGCAGCCAGACAGGACACGGCGTTGGCTACACCTTC
.	TRBD1	TRBV19	TRBJ2-7	CASADRVGYEQYF	TGTGCCAGTGCGGACAGGGTGGGCTACGAGCAGTACTTC
.	TRBD1	TRBV10-3	TRBJ1-1	CAISKTGQMNTEAFF	TGTGCCATCAGTAAAACGGGACAGATGAACACTGAAGCTTTCTTT
.	.	TRBV4-1	TRBJ1-5	CASSLTVGNQPQHF	TGCGCCAGCAGCCTAACAGTCGGCAATCAGCCCCAGCATTTT
.	.	TRBV6-5	TRBJ1-4	CASRDLPTRDEKLFF	TGTGCCAGCAGAGACCTCCCAACGCGGGATGAAAAACTGTTTTTT
once	.	TRBV2	TRBJ1-2	CASRGAWSDGYTF	TGTGCCAGCAGGGGGGCGTGGAGCGATGGCTACACCTTC
.	TRBD1	TRBV7-8	TRBJ1-6	CASSLEGARNSPLHF	TGTGCCAGCAGCTTAGAGGGGGCAAGGAATTCACCCCTCCACTTT
.	TRBD1	TRBV4-2	TRBJ2-7	CASSPGQGGDYEQYF	TGTGCCAGCAGCCCAGGACAGGGAGGCGACTACGAGCAGTACTTC
.	TRBD1	TRBV14	TRBJ1-2	CASSQDWDSNGYTF	TGTGCCAGCAGCCAAGATTGGGACAGCAATGGCTACACCTTC
.	.	TRBV11-2	TRBJ1-3	CASTHRADTIYF	TGTGCCAGCACCCACAGGGCGGACACCATATATTTT
.	TRBD2	TRBV5-1	TRBJ2-7	CASSLGGSGGSYEQYF	TGCGCCAGCAGCTTGGGAGGTAGCGGGGGCTCCTACGAGCAGTACTTC
.	TRBD2	TRBV4-3	TRBJ2-3	CASSSRTSVSTDTQYF	TGCGCCAGCAGCTCAAGGACTAGTGTCAGCACAGATACGCAGTATTTT
once	.	TRBV2	TRBJ1-4	CATYSGHSNEKLFF	TGTGCCACTTATTCGGGACACTCTAATGAAAAACTGTTTTTT
.	.	TRBV7-8	TRBJ2-7	CASSSWGSTYEQYF	TGTGCCAGCAGCTCCTGGGGCAGCACCTACGAGCAGTACTTC
.	.	TRBV6-5	TRBJ1-5	CASSPGNLNQPQHF	TGTGCCAGCAGTCCGGGGAACCTCAATCAGCCCCAGCATTTT
.	.	TRBV6-2/TRBV6-3	TRBJ2-1	CASSRGAAYNEQFF	TGTGCCAGCAGCCGCGGGGCAGCCTACAATGAGCAGTTCTTC
few	TRBD2	TRBV5-6	TRBJ2-7	CASRAGTRPSYEQYF	TGTGCCAGCAGGGCCGGGACTAGACCCTCCTACGAGCAGTACTTC
.	.	TRBV9	TRBJ1-4	CASSEGLRLPEKLFF	TGTGCCAGCAGCGAGGGACTCCGGCTTCCGGAAAAACTGTTTTTT
.	.	TRBV7-3	TRBJ1-2	CASSRPTGDGYTF	TGTGCCAGCAGCCGCCCCACGGGGGATGGCTACACCTTC
once	TRBD2	TRBV11-3	TRBJ2-3	CASSRAGADTDTQYF	TGTGCCAGCAGTCGAGCGGGGGCCGACACAGATACGCAGTATTTT
.	TRBD1	TRBV7-9	TRBJ1-2	CASTDREEDYGYTF	TGTGCCAGCACCGACAGGGAGGAGGACTATGGCTACACCTTC
.	.	TRBV19	TRBJ2-5	CASSGIGSRTQETQYF	TGTGCCAGTAGTGGTATAGGGAGTAGGACTCAAGAGACCCAGTACTTC
.	TRBD2	TRBV5-4	TRBJ2-5	CASSFSGGRGKETQYF	TGTGCCAGCAGCTTTAGCGGGGGGAGGGGAAAAGAGACCCAGTACTTC
once	TRBD1	TRBV7-2	TRBJ2-1	CASSLVRTGGTASEQFF	TGTGCCAGCAGCTTAGTCCGGACAGGGGGTACGGCGAGTGAGCAGTTCTTC
.	.	TRBV6-6	TRBJ2-1	CASSYSSTWGDEQFF	TGTGCCAGCAGTTACTCGAGTACTTGGGGGGATGAGCAGTTCTTC
.	.	TRBV15	TRBJ2-1	CATSRERWNYNEQFF	TGTGCCACCAGCAGAGAGCGGTGGAACTACAATGAGCAGTTCTTC
.	.	TRBV7-7	TRBJ2-1	CASSLQGTYNEQFF	TGTGCCAGCAGCTTGCAGGGAACATACAATGAGCAGTTCTTC
.	.	TRBV5-6	TRBJ1-2	CASSGTGHSDGYTF	TGTGCCAGCAGCGGGACGGGACATTCGGATGGCTACACCTTC
once	.	TRBV19	TRBJ1-3	CASSPQSAVSGNTIYF	TGTGCCAGTAGTCCCCAGTCCGCGGTCTCTGGAAACACCATATATTTT
few	.	TRBV6-5	TRBJ1-3	CASSYENSGNTIYF	TGTGCCAGCAGTTATGAAAACAGCGGAAACACCATATATTTT
.	.	TRBV30	TRBJ2-7	CAWTILGTPGTYEQYF	TGTGCCTGGACAATTTTGGGGACACCCGGGACCTACGAGCAGTACTTC
.	.	TRBV14	TRBJ1-4	CASSHSGRKLFF	TGTGCCAGCAGCCATTCAGGTCGGAAACTGTTTTTT
once	.	TRBV18	TRBJ2-7	CASSVTGSYEQYF	TGTGCCAGCTCAGTGACTGGATCCTACGAGCAGTACTTC
.	.	TRBV19	TRBJ1-5	CASNDRRDQPQHF	TGTGCCAGTAACGACAGGAGAGATCAGCCCCAGCATTTT
once	TRBD1	TRBV28	TRBJ1-2	CASSIQGYYGYTF	TGTGCCAGCAGTATACAGGGGTACTATGGCTACACCTTC
.	.	TRBV7-9	TRBJ2-3	CASSLMFASAQYF	TGTGCCAGCAGCTTAATGTTTGCGAGTGCGCAGTATTTT
.	.	TRBV19	TRBJ2-5	CASSITFQETQYF	TGTGCCAGTAGTATAACTTTCCAAGAGACCCAGTACTTC
once	TRBD1	TRBV28	TRBJ2-7	CASRSPGTGTYEQYF	TGTGCCAGCAGATCCCCCGGGACAGGGACCTACGAGCAGTACTTC